This TCR beta chain appears in the sequencing data of a study of blood T cell repertoires in COVID-19 (dated by TCRdb to 2020 to 2022). Regarding the research as a whole: Samples covering the acute and convalescent phases of COVID-19 were provided by collaborators in the United States, Italy and Spain. Subjects who had been exposed to COVID-19, were actively infected with it, or had recovered from it provided the deeply sampled blood TCRbeta repertoires that made up the dataset. A de-identified subject ID, COVID-19 status, age in years and sex were almost always included in the sample metadata. The samples were drawn from two sources: the first 160 participants of the ongoing ImmuneRACE study, and 1,254 subjects contributed by 6 global collaborators. The repertoires were released in a freely available public database intended as a resource for research on the immune response to SARS-CoV-2. The prospective study material was composed of cDNA or gDNA derived from T cells, B-cell-depleted T cells, or PBMCs. Where available, HLA class I and class II types were obtained from metadata supplied by the sample provider rather than from assay-based typing. The investigation overall reported the following: The amount of clinical and demographic metadata varied by source and participant and was provided uncurated.

The CDR3 numbers 14 residues from cysteine through phenylalanine. Only the CDR3 region is kept as DNA, spanning 42 bases read in frame from base 1. CDR1 and CDR2 are drawn from the germline V gene: SQVTM, ANQGSEA. TCRbeta CDR3 regions were amplified from genomic DNA using the immunoSEQ Assay, a bias-controlled multiplex PCR. The paper's data handling went like this. Nucleated cell counts per sample were estimated from amplification of reference gene primers within the assay. Sequence reads were collapsed and filtered to measure the absolute abundance of every unique TCRbeta CDR3 rearrangement. For each sample, productive Simpson clonality was calculated as the square root of Simpson's diversity index over productive rearrangements. TCRdb limited this immuneACCESS table to in-frame rearrangements with V and J called. A share of clones is missing; checked studies link under half to unresolved V genes, and the rest is unexplained. Clonal size and the V and J genes are those of that table, whereas D and trimming came from the DNA. The sample data list 150,000 to 200,000 clones, and 65% to 85% of these were observed just once. The top ten clonotypes cover 15% to 20% of the sample.

A word on this clone: Its antigen has not been determined. The junction does not match germline at one end; this may be a read error. In the same sample, other DNA sequences code for this CDR3.

The collaborating institutions used their own protocols to collect whole blood in K2EDTA tubes. Collaborator samples were shipped for TCRbeta analysis as frozen whole blood, isolated PBMCs, or DNA extracted from either sample type. The TCR sequence derives from a man aged 55 to 69 with active or convalescent COVID-19. The sample comprised peripheral blood. The chain uses TRBV29-1 and TRBJ2-7; TRBD1 is a weak D gene call, 6 bases matching. CDR3 sequence: CSAISQGTAYEQYF. The bases are TGCAGCGCCATCTCCCAGGGGACCGCCTACGAGCAGTATTTC.